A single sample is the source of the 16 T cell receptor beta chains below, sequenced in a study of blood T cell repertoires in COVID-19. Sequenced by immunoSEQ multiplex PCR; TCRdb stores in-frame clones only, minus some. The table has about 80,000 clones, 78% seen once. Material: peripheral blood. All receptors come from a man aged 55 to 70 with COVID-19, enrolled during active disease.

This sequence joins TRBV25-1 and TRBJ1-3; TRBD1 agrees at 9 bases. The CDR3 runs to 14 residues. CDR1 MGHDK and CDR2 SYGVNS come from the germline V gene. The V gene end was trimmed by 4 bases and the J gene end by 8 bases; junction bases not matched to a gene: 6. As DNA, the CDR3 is TGTGCCAGCAGTGGGGACAGGGTGGCGGACACCATATATTTT. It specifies CASSGDRVADTIYF. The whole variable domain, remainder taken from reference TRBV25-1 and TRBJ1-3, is EADIYQTPRYLVIGTGKKITLECSQTMGHDKMYWYQQDPGMELHLIHYSYGVNSTEKGDLSSESTVSRIRTEHFPLTLESARPSHTSQYLCASSGDRVADTIYFGEGSWLTVV.

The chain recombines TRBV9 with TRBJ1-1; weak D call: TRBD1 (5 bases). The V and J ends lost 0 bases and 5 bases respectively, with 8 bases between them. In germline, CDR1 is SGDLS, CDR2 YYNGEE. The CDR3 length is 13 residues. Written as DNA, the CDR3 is TGTGCCAGCAGCGTAGAGGGGAGGACTGAAGCTTTCTTT. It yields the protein CASSVEGRTEAFF. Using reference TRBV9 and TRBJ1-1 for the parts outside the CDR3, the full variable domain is DSGVTQTPKHLITATGQRVTLRCSPRSGDLSVYWYQQSLDQGLQFLIQYYNGEERAKGNILERFSAQQFPDLHSELNLSSLELGDSALYFCASSVEGRTEAFFGQGTRLTVV.

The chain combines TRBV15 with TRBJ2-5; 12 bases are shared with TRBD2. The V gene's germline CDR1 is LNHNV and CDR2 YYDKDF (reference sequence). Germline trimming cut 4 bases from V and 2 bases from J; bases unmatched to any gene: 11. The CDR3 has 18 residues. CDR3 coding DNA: TGTGCCACCAGCACCGGGAGACTAGCGGGGGATGCTCAAGAGACCCAGTACTTC. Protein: CATSTGRLAGDAQETQYF.

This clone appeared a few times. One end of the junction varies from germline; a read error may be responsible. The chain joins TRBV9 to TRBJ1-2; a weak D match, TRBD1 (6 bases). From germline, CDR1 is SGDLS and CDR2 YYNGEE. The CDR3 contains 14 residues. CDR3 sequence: CPSSGGGGNYGYTF. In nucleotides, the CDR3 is TGTCCCAGCAGCGGCGGGGGGGGCAACTATGGCTACACCTTC.

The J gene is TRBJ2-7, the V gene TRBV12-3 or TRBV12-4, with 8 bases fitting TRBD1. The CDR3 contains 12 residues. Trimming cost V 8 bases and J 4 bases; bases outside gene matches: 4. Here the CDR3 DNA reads TGTGCCAGCCGGACAGGGTCTTACGAGCAGTACTTC. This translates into CASRTGSYEQYF.

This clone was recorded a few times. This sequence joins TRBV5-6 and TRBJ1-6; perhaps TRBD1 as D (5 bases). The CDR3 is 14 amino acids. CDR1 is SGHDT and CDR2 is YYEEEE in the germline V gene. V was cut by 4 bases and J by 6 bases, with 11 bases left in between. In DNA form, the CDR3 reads TGTGCCAGCAGCGTAAGACAGTTTAATTCACCCCTCCACTTT. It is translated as CASSVRQFNSPLHF. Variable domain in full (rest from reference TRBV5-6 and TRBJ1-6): DAGVTQSPTHLIKTRGQQVTLRCSPKSGHDTVSWYQQALGQGPQFIFQYYEEEERQRGNFPDRFSGHQFPNYSSELNVNALLLGDSALYLCASSVRQFNSPLHFGNGTRLTVT.

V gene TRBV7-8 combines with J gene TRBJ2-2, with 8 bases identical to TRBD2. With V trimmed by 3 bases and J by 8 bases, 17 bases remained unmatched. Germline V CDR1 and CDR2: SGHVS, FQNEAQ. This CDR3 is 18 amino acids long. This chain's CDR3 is CASSFLGAAGVGKGELFF. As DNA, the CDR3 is TGTGCCAGCAGCTTTCTCGGGGCAGCGGGAGTGGGTAAAGGGGAGCTGTTTTTT. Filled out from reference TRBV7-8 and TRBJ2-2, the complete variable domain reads GAGVSQSPRYKVAKRGQDVALRCDPISGHVSLFWYQQALGQGPEFLTYFQNEAQLDKSGLPSDRFFAERPEGSVSTLKIQRTQQEDSAVYLCASSFLGAAGVGKGELFFGEGSRLTVL.

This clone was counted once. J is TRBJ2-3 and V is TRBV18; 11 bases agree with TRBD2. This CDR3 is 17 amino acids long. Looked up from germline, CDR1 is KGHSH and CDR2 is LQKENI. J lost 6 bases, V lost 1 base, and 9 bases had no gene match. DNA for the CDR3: TGTGCCAGCTCACCACAAACGCCTAGCGGGGGGATGGATACGCAGTATTTT. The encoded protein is CASSPQTPSGGMDTQYF.

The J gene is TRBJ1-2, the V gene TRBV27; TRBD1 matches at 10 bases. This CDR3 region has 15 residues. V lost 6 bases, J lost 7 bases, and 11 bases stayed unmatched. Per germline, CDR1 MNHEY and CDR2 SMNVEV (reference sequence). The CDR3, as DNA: TGTGCCAGCAGGGCTACCGGGACAGGGGCTGGTGGCTACACCTTC. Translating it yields CASRATGTGAGGYTF.

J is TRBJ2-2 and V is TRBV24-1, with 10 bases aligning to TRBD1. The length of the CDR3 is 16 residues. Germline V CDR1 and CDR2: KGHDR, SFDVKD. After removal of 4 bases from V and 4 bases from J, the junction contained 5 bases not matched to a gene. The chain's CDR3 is CATSDAGTGVTGELFF. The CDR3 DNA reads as TGTGCCACCAGTGACGCCGGGACAGGGGTCACCGGGGAGCTGTTTTTT.

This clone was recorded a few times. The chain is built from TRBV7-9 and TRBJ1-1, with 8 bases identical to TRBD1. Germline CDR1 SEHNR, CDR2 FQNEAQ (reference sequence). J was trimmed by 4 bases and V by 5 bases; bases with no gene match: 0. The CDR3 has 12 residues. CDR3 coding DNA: TGTGCCAGCAGCGGACAGGGCACTGAAGCTTTCTTT. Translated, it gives CASSGQGTEAFF.

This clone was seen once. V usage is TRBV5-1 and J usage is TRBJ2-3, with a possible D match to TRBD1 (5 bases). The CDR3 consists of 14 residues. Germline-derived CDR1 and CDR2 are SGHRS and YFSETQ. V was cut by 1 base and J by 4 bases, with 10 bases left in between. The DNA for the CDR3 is TGCGCCAGCAGCTTGCAAGGGGCCGCAGATACGCAGTATTTT. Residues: CASSLQGAADTQYF.

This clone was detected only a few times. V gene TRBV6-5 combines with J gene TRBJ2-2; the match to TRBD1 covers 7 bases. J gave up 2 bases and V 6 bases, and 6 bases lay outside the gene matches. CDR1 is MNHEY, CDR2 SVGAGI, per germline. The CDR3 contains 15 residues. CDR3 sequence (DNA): TGTGCCAGCAGACTCACAGGGGCCAACACCGGGGAGCTGTTTTTT. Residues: CASRLTGANTGELFF.

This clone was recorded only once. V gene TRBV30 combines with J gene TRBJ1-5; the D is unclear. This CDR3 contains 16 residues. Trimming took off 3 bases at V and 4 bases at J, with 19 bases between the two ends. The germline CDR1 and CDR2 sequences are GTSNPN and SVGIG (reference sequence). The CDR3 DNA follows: TGTGCCTGGAGCTTCGGGCAGCGGGCATCAAATCAGCCCCAGCATTTT. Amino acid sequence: CAWSFGQRASNQPQHF.

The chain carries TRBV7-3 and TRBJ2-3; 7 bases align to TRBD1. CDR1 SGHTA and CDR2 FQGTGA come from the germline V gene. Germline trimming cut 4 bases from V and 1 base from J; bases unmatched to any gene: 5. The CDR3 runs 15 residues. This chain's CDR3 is CASSSRGYGTDTQYF. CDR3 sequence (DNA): TGTGCCAGCAGCTCCAGGGGGTATGGCACAGATACGCAGTATTTT. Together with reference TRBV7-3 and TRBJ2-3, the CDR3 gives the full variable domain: GAGVSQTPSNKVTEKGKYVELRCDPISGHTALYWYRQSLGQGPEFLIYFQGTGAADDSGLPNDRFFAVRPEGSVSTLKIQRTERGDSAVYLCASSSRGYGTDTQYFGPGTRLTVL.

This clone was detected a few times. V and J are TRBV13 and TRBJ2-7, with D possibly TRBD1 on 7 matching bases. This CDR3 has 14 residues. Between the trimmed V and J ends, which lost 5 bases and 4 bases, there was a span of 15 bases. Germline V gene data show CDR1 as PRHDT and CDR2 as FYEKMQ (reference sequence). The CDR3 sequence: CASSARQGLYEQYF. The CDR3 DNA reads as TGTGCCAGCAGCGCCCGACAGGGACTGTACGAGCAGTACTTC.